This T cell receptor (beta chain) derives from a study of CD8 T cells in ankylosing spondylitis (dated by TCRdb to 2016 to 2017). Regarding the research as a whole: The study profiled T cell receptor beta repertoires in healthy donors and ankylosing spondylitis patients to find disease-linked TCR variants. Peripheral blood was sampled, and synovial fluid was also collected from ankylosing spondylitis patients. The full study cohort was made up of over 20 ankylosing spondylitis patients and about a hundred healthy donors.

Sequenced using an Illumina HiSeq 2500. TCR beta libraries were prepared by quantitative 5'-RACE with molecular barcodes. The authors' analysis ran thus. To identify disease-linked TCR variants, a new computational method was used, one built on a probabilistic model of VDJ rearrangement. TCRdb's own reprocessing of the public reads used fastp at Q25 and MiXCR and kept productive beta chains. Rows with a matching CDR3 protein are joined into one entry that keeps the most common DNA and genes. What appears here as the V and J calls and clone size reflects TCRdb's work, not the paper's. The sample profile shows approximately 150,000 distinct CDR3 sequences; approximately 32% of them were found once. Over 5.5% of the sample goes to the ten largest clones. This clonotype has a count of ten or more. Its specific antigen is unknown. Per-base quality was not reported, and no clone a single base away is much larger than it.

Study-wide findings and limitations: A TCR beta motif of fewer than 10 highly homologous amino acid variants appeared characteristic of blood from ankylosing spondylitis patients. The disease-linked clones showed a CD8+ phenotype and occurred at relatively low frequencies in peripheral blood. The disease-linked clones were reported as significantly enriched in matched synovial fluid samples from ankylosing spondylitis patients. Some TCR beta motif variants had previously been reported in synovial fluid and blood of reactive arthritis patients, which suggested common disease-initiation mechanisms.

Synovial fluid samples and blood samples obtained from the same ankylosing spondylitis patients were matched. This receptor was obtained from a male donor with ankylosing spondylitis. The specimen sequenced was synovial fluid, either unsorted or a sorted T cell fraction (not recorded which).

The CDR3 has the sequence CSARDWGDTEAFF. The nucleotide sequence reads TGCAGTGCTAGAGATTGGGGGGACACTGAAGCTTTCTTT. This sequence uses TRBV20-1 and TRBJ1-1; tentative D gene TRBD1, with 5 bases matching. Its CDR3 holds 13 amino acids, cysteine through phenylalanine. Of all the DNA, just the CDR3 is kept, 39 bases in frame from base 1. Between the V and J ends, shortened by 0 bases and 3 bases respectively, the junction contains 8 bases. Per the germline V gene (reference sequence), DFQATT is the CDR1 and SNEGSKA is the CDR2.